The next 24 T cell receptor beta chains were all read from a single sample in a study of T cells expressing NK-cell markers. TCRdb reprocessed the 5' RACE reads and keeps a single row for each CDR3 protein, giving no DNA. This repertoire includes a few hundred thousand distinct CDR3 sequences. Material: blood T cells: a sorted CD56 or NKG2C T cell subset, CD4+ or CD8+ T cells, or bulk PBMC T cells (not recorded which). All receptors derive from a man between 18 and 29 years old in good health.

The V call is TRBV5-1, the J call TRBJ1-1; TCRdb's D call, TRBD1, is unchecked because there is no DNA. Germline V gene lookup returns CDR1 SGHRS and CDR2 YFSETQ. This CDR3 contains 16 residues. The chain's CDR3 is CASSNTGTGANTEAFF.

The J gene is TRBJ2-2, the V gene TRBV5-1; the D call of TRBD2 rests on TCRdb alone, since no DNA is present to check it. CDR1 is SGHRS, CDR2 YFSETQ, per germline. CDR3 length: 14 residues. CDR3 residues: CASSLDGAPGELFF.

The genes are TRBV24-1 and TRBJ2-1; the TCRdb D gene call, TRBD2, has no DNA to confirm it. This CDR3 region has 17 residues. The germline V gene has CDR1 KGHDR and CDR2 SFDVKD. CDR3 residues: CATSDRSGESSYNEQFF.

This chain connects TRBV4-3 to TRBJ2-1; TCRdb returns TRBD2, unconfirmable since there is no DNA. This CDR3 has 17 residues. CDR1 and CDR2 (germline): LGHNA, YSLEER. CDR3 region: CASSQEGDRRSYNEQFF.

This chain connects TRBV11-2 to TRBJ2-7; TCRdb reports TRBD1, a call that lacks DNA to check it against. Germline V lookup: CDR1 SGHAT, CDR2 FQNNGV. The CDR3 extends over 13 amino acids. The CDR3 region is CASSYSKGGEQYF.

J is TRBJ1-2 and V is TRBV9. Germline V gene lookup returns CDR1 SGDLS and CDR2 YYNGEE. The CDR3 runs 15 residues. CDR3 in amino acids: CASSLTQSGTYGYTF.

The chain has TRBV7-2 and TRBJ2-1. Germline V gene lookup returns CDR1 SGHTA and CDR2 FQGNSA. This CDR3 has 12 residues. The CDR3 reads CASSLGPAEQFF.

The chain is built from TRBV19 and TRBJ2-2; TCRdb proposes TRBD2, but this gene call is untestable without DNA. Germline CDR1 is LNHDA and CDR2 is SQIVND (reference sequence). There are 14 residues in the CDR3. The CDR3 protein is CASTRGTLTGELFF. Looking up the rest from reference TRBV19 and TRBJ2-2 gives the full variable domain: DGGITQSPKYLFRKEGQNVTLSCEQNLNHDAMYWYRQDPGQGLRLIYYSQIVNDFQKGDIAEGYSVSREKKESFPLTVTSAQKNPTAFYLCASTRGTLTGELFFGEGSRLTVL.

The chain couples TRBV12-3 or TRBV12-4 to TRBJ2-2; TCRdb's D call of TRBD1 is untestable without DNA. This CDR3 is built from 15 residues. The CDR3 loop reads CASSSGLLPPGELFF.

This rearrangement joins TRBV20-1 to TRBJ2-3; the TRBD1 assignment by TCRdb is unverifiable without DNA. Germline V CDR1 and CDR2: DFQATT, SNEGSKA (reference sequence). This CDR3 spans 14 amino acids. The CDR3 reads CSAARGPASDTQYF.

The chain joins TRBV7-6 to TRBJ2-7; TCRdb names TRBD1, which stays unverified in the absence of DNA. Per germline, CDR1 SGHVS and CDR2 FNYEAQ. The length of the CDR3 is 14 residues. CDR3 loop: CASSYRQGTFEQYF.

V gene TRBV24-1 combines with J gene TRBJ2-1; TCRdb's D gene call, TRBD1, goes unchecked for lack of DNA. Germline CDR1 is KGHDR and CDR2 is SFDVKD. The CDR3 contains 17 residues. CDR3 region: CATSDPTNRGIYNEQFF.

The rearrangement joins TRBV7-9 to TRBJ2-4; the D gene TCRdb calls, TRBD2, cannot be checked with no DNA. Germline V lookup: CDR1 SEHNR, CDR2 FQNEAQ (reference sequence). The CDR3 consists of 16 residues. The CDR3 loop is CASSREGQEGKNIQYF.

This sequence joins TRBV12-3 or TRBV12-4 and TRBJ2-5; TCRdb's D gene call, TRBD1, goes unchecked for lack of DNA. The CDR3 spans 13 residues. The chain's CDR3 is CASRPSGAETQYF.

The chain carries TRBV6-5 and TRBJ1-1; TCRdb designates TRBD1, a call that cannot be tested without DNA. The CDR3 is made up of 14 amino acids. The germline gives CDR1 MNHEY, CDR2 SVGAGI. The CDR3 sequence is CASRLTGQSSEAFF.

This chain uses TRBV28 with TRBJ2-4; TCRdb lists TRBD1, though no DNA is available to test this call. Germline V lookup: CDR1 MDHEN, CDR2 SYDVKM. The CDR3 has 13 amino acids. CDR3 sequence reads: CASRTGTANIQYF.

The chain joins TRBV18 to TRBJ1-4; with no DNA, the TCRdb D assignment of TRBD1 cannot be verified. Looked up from germline, CDR1 is KGHSH and CDR2 is LQKENI. The CDR3 has 15 amino acids. The CDR3 sequence: CASSPPGQGNEKLFF. Full variable domain (rest looked up from reference TRBV18 and TRBJ1-4): NAGVMQNPRHLVRRRGQEARLRCSPMKGHSHVYWYRQLPEEGLKFMVYLQKENIIDESGMPKERFSAEFPKEGPSILRIQQVVRGDSAAYFCASSPPGQGNEKLFFGSGTQLSVL.

The CDR3 loop is CASSSNTGNTGELFF. The chain couples TRBV5-5 to TRBJ2-2. The CDR3 runs 15 residues. The V gene's germline CDR1 is SGHKS and CDR2 YYEKEE (reference sequence).

The chain recombines TRBV15 with TRBJ2-6; no DNA is available, so the TRBD1 call from TCRdb remains unchecked. Germline CDR1 reads LNHNV; CDR2 reads YYDKDF (reference sequence). CDR3 length: 18 amino acids. This CDR3 reads CATSREGRVVSGANVLTF.

The chain is built from TRBV6-1 and TRBJ1-3. CDR1 and CDR2 from the germline V gene are MNHNS and SASEGT. This CDR3 has 15 amino acids. This CDR3 is CASSEATTTGNTIYF.

V usage is TRBV6-2 or TRBV6-3 and J usage is TRBJ2-7. CDR3 length equals 14 residues. From germline, CDR1 is MNHEY and CDR2 SVGEGT. CDR3 in amino acids: CASTDLDTPYEQYF.

This chain joins TRBV10-3 and TRBJ2-2; the D gene TCRdb calls, TRBD2, cannot be checked with no DNA. CDR3 length: 12 amino acids. CDR1 and CDR2 from the germline V gene are ENHRY and SYGVKD. The CDR3 loop reads CATGGDAVWLFF.

The rearrangement links TRBV12-3 or TRBV12-4 to TRBJ1-6. CDR3 size: 12 residues. This CDR3 is CASSHVPSPLHF.

The CDR3 sequence: CASSVGSGVVYNEQFF. The chain links TRBV9 to TRBJ2-1. The CDR3 loop spans 16 amino acids. CDR1 SGDLS and CDR2 YYNGEE come from the germline V gene.